Listed below are T cell receptor beta chains from one sample, sequenced in a study of cytomegalovirus exposure and HLA in healthy donors. Produced via immunoSEQ multiplex PCR; TCRdb's table is partial and in-frame only. Of 100,000 or so clones listed, 75% to 85% were seen once; the top ten hold more than 0.95%. Material for sequencing was PBMCs. These receptors all stem from a woman aged 18-30 years in good health and CMV-seronegative. Each CDR3 is given without its conserved first and last residue. Each record gives: CDR3 protein, J gene, V gene, clone size. A clone size is listed for some rows: how often the clone was seen (once, few, many), or a class if it is expanded.

AAAGASPYEQY	TRBJ2-7	TRBV28	few
ASSARAGGADTQY	TRBJ2-3	TRBV19	.
ASSNWTGRNEQF	TRBJ2-1	TRBV7-3	.
ASSLNQMAEAF	TRBJ1-1	TRBV7-3	.
ASSVGGKVQETQY	TRBJ2-5	TRBV9	.
ASSYDDRTEAF	TRBJ1-1	TRBV6-5	few
ASSYDSDTPYEQY	TRBJ2-7	TRBV14	once
ASACIRDRSYEQY	TRBJ2-7	TRBV21-1	.
ASSYSADSGANVLT	TRBJ2-6	TRBV6-5	.
SVGGGSQPQH	TRBJ1-5	TRBV29-1	.
ASTVTGGHYGYT	TRBJ1-2	TRBV9	.
ASSRGITEAF	TRBJ1-1	TRBV28	.
ASSEEEGRGPYEQY	TRBJ2-7	TRBV6-1	few
ASSPGGGIYDSNSYEQY	TRBJ2-7	TRBV11-2	.
ASSLLAGASYEQY	TRBJ2-7	TRBV4-1	.
ATRQGGRSGNTIY	TRBJ1-3	TRBV28	.
AWTGQGEREPQH	TRBJ1-5	TRBV30	once
AWSVRRADTQY	TRBJ2-3	TRBV30	few
ASSISPGTEAF	TRBJ1-1	TRBV19	.
ASSQDASGGAYNEQF	TRBJ2-1	TRBV18	.
ASSRQGGPYEQY	TRBJ2-7	TRBV7-2	.
SVEDGGGQY	TRBJ2-7	TRBV29-1	.
ASSLLPKTGPSSYNSPLH	TRBJ1-6	TRBV28	once
ASSPNRDETQY	TRBJ2-5	TRBV18	.
ASSRRQAGGLGEQF	TRBJ2-1	TRBV19	.
SVRTGVEQY	TRBJ2-7	TRBV29-1	.
ASSLSVDRVEAF	TRBJ1-1	TRBV28	few
ASSLWSDRPENEKLF	TRBJ1-4	TRBV28	.
ASSFTAYNSPLH	TRBJ1-6	TRBV28	.
ASSQGLYSADTQY	TRBJ2-3	TRBV28	once
ASGGTGHIKNTEAF	TRBJ1-1	TRBV11-1	.
ASSTDRFSDTQY	TRBJ2-3	TRBV19	few
ASSPRVGAEETQY	TRBJ2-5	TRBV27	once
ASSPFFAAGGYRLH	TRBJ1-6	TRBV19	.
ASRPDINSPLH	TRBJ1-6	TRBV28	.
ASVDPGGTDTQY	TRBJ2-3	TRBV19	few
AWKTGPGEQY	TRBJ2-7	TRBV30	.
ASSSRGSGRPAHEQY	TRBJ2-7	TRBV7-9	few
ASSIPGSYEQY	.	TRBV27	.